This paragraph covers one TCR beta chain sequence. The record originates from a study of blood T cell repertoires in COVID-19. Per the original data handling: Reference gene primer amplification gave nucleated cell count estimates. Assay: immunoSEQ multiplex PCR; the TCRdb copy retains only in-frame clones and omits some. Clonal size and the V and J genes are those of that table, whereas D and trimming came from the DNA. The sample carries 200,000 to 250,000 clones, 65% to 85% recorded once. CDR3 size: 12 residues. Germline V gene lookup returns CDR1 MNHEY and CDR2 SMNVEV (reference sequence). Trimming removed 5 bases from V and 5 bases from J, with 9 bases in between. Living in 24 US areas, the participants were between roughly 18 and 90 years of age. Assignments of participants to cohorts depended upon their own reported clinical history.

This clonotype was sampled from a man aged 25-45 years with acute COVID-19. This rearrangement joins TRBV27 to TRBJ1-1; the D gene is possibly TRBD1 (5 bases). The sequenced sample consisted of PBMCs or T cells enriched from blood (not recorded which). The CDR3 is CASSQRGTEAFF. The DNA for the CDR3 is TGTGCCAGCAGTCAACGGGGGACTGAAGCTTTCTTT.